This entry lists 11 T cell receptor beta chains sequenced from one sample in a study of blood T cell repertoires in COVID-19. The data were produced by immunoSEQ multiplex PCR, yet TCRdb's version contains in-frame clones alone and is incomplete. The sample records 120,000 or so clones, less than 90% being singletons. The sample comprised peripheral blood. These receptors were taken from an elderly woman with acute or convalescent COVID-19.

V is TRBV19 and J is TRBJ1-1; 9 nucleotides line up with TRBD1. Trimming at V came to 7 bases and at J to 5 bases, leaving 5 bases not matched to a gene. Germline V gene data show CDR1 as LNHDA and CDR2 as SQIVND (reference sequence). The length of the CDR3 is 13 residues. CDR3: CASKGTGWTEAFF. The CDR3 DNA is TGTGCCAGTAAAGGGACAGGGTGGACTGAAGCTTTCTTT. Using reference TRBV19 and TRBJ1-1 for the parts outside the CDR3, the full variable domain is DGGITQSPKYLFRKEGQNVTLSCEQNLNHDAMYWYRQDPGQGLRLIYYSQIVNDFQKGDIAEGYSVSREKKESFPLTVTSAQKNPTAFYLCASKGTGWTEAFFGQGTRLTVV.

V is TRBV5-1 and J is TRBJ1-3; the match to TRBD1 covers 9 bases. After removal of 4 bases from V and 2 bases from J, the junction contained 7 bases not matched to a gene. Germline V gives CDR1 SGHRS, CDR2 YFSETQ. The CDR3 consists of 16 residues. The CDR3 DNA reads as TGCGCCAGCAGCCCAGATGGACAGGGGCCTGGAAACACCATATATTTT. Its translation is CASSPDGQGPGNTIYF.

The CDR3 is CASSWDRGYEQYV. The DNA of the CDR3 is TGCGCCAGCAGCTGGGACAGGGGTTACGAGCAGTACGTC. V is TRBV5-1 and J is TRBJ2-7; the match to TRBD1 covers 10 bases. Germline CDR1 and CDR2: SGHRS and YFSETQ. This CDR3 region has 13 residues. V shed 3 bases and J 4 bases; nucleotides not matched to a gene: 1.

V usage is TRBV19 and J usage is TRBJ1-1, with 11 bases aligning to TRBD1. Germline V gene lookup returns CDR1 LNHDA and CDR2 SQIVND (reference sequence). The J segment lost 4 bases and the V segment lost 6 bases, leaving 13 bases of the junction unmatched. The CDR3 runs 17 residues. The CDR3 sequence: CASSPDRGRVGGTEAFF. Written as DNA, the CDR3 is TGTGCCAGTAGCCCGGACAGGGGGCGCGTGGGGGGCACTGAAGCTTTCTTT.

The V call is TRBV5-4, the J call TRBJ1-6; no firm D call. The germline V gene has CDR1 SGHNT and CDR2 YYREEE (reference sequence). V was clipped by 2 bases and J by 8 bases, with 14 bases between them. This CDR3 is built from 15 residues. CDR3 nucleotide sequence: TGTGCCAGCAGCTTTGGACTAGGTGGTGATTCACCCCTCCACTTT. It translates to CASSFGLGGDSPLHF.

The chain recombines TRBV5-1 with TRBJ2-2, with a weak D call TRBD1 (6 bases). V lost 0 bases and J lost 4, with 10 bases in between. CDR1 and CDR2 (germline): SGHRS, YFSETQ. This CDR3 has 15 residues. The CDR3 DNA follows: TGCGCCAGCAGCTTGGGGGGGCTCGGCACCGGGGAGCTGTTTTTT. It encodes CASSLGGLGTGELFF.

The chain is built from TRBV7-9 and TRBJ2-5; 7 bases are a match to TRBD2. Germline V gene lookup returns CDR1 SEHNR and CDR2 FQNEAQ (reference sequence). The CDR3 covers 16 residues. V shed 5 bases and J 4 bases; nucleotides not matched to a gene: 13. Here the CDR3 DNA reads TGTGCCAGCAGCCCCGCGGGTGGGAGGGTCTTAGAGACCCAGTACTTC. As protein: CASSPAGGRVLETQYF.

The V and J genes are TRBV6-4 and TRBJ2-5; D may be TRBD1 (5 bases). The V and J ends lost 2 bases and 7 bases respectively, with 11 bases between them. The CDR3 has 13 amino acids. CDR1 and CDR2 (germline): MRHNA, SNTAGT. CDR3 residues: CASSDVQGTTQYF. In DNA form, the CDR3 reads TGTGCCAGCAGTGACGTCCAGGGAACGACCCAGTACTTC.

This clone is a singleton in its sample. The chain couples TRBV6-5 to TRBJ1-5, with D unresolved. Germline CDR1 and CDR2: MNHEY and SVGAGI. The CDR3 is 13 residues long. Trimming removed 8 bases from V and 0 bases from J, with 8 bases in between. CDR3 in DNA: TGTGCCAGCCGCGTGAATAGCAATCAGCCCCAGCATTTT. Residues: CASRVNSNQPQHF.

V usage is TRBV19 and J usage is TRBJ1-6; D is uncertain. This CDR3 contains 14 residues. Germline V gives CDR1 LNHDA, CDR2 SQIVND (reference sequence). The V and J ends lost 5 bases and 9 bases respectively, with 14 bases between them. The DNA of the CDR3 is TGTGCCAGTAGTTTCCAGGATTCTTCTTCACCCCTCCACTTT. Encoded protein: CASSFQDSSSPLHF.

V usage is TRBV9 and J usage is TRBJ1-2; 9 bases are shared with TRBD1. This CDR3 is 15 amino acids long. Unmatched junction bases numbered 12, after V lost 4 bases and J lost 8 bases. Looked up from germline, CDR1 is SGDLS and CDR2 is YYNGEE. The CDR3 DNA reads TGTGCCAGCAGCCCGGGACAGGGAGGTTCTTGGGGCTACACCTTC. Translated: CASSPGQGGSWGYTF.